In this sample, the clone carrying this TCR beta chain turned up a few times. The antigen remains unidentified. CDR1 MNHEY and CDR2 SVGAGI come from the germline V gene. The germline V and J ends were trimmed by 3 bases and 7 bases, with 19 bases remaining between them. The CDR3 covers 15 residues. This entry is derived from a study of T-cell reconstitution after alpha-beta-depleted transplantation in children. General study points: Surviving recipient T cells and thymic progenitors accounted for the high day-60 TCRbeta diversity observed in some patients. It was reported that alpha-beta T cells came from several hundred expanded graft clones (about two months after transplant). When one year had passed after transplant, most T-cell counts and diversity came from newly produced T cells.

Preparation of the TCRbeta library used unique molecular identifiers. TCRdb analysed the PCR reads with MiXCR anew, one entry per CDR3 protein. Here the sample spans around 490,000 distinct CDR3 sequences, 11% being singletons. Source: PBMCs, mostly from graft donor cells, taken 180 days after TCRalphabeta/CD19-depleted stem cell transplant. The sequence came from a female patient aged 2 to 10 who had a stem cell transplant for aplastic anemia, so the T cells may come from the graft donor. V gene TRBV6-5 combines with J gene TRBJ2-7, with D perhaps TRBD2 (5 bases). Here the CDR3 DNA reads TGTGCCAGCAGTTATCGGGGAGCTACCTACGAAGAGCAGTACTTC. Translating it yields CASSYRGATYEEQYF.